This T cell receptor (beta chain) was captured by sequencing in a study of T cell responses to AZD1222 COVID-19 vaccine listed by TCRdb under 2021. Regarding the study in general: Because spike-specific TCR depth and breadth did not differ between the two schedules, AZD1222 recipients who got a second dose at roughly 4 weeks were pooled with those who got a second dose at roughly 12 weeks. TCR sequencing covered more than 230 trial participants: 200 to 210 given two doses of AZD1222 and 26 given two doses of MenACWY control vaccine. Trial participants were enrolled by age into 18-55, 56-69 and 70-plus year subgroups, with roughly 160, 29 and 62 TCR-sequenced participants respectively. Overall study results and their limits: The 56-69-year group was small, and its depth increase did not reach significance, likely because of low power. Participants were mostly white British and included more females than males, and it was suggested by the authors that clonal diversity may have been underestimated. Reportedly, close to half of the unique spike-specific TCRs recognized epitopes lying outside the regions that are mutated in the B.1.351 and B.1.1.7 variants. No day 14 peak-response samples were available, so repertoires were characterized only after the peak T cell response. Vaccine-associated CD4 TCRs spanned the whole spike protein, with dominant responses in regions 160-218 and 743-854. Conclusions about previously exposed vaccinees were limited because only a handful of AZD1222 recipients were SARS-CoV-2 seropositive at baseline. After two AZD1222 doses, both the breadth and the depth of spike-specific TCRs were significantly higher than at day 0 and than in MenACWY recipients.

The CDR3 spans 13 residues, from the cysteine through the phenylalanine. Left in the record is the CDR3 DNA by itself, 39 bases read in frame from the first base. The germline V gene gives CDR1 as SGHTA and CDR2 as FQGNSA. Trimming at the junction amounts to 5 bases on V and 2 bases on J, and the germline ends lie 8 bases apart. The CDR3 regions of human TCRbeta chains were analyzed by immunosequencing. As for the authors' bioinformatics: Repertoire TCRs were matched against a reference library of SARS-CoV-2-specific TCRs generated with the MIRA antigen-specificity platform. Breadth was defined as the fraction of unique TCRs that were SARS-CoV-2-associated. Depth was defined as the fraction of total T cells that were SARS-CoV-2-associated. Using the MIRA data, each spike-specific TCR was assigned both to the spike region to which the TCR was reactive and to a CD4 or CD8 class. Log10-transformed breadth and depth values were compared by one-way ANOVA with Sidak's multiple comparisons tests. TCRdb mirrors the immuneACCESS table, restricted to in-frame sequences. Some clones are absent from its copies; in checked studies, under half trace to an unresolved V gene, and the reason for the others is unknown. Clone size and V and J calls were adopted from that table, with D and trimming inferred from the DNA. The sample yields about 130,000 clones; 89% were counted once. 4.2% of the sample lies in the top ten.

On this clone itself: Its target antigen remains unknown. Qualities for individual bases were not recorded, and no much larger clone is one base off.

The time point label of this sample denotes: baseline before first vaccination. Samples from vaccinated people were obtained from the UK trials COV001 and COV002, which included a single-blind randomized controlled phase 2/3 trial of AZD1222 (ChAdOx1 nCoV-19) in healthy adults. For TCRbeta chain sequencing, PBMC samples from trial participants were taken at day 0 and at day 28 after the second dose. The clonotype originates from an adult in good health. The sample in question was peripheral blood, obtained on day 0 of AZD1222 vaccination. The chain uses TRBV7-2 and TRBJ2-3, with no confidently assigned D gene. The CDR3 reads CASSRAVTDTQYF. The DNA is TGTGCCAGCAGCCGCGCCGTCACAGATACGCAGTATTTT.